This T cell receptor (beta chain) originates from a study of shared clonotypes between healthy human individuals. The assay was immunoSEQ multiplex PCR, and TCRdb's table has in-frame clones only and misses some. The sample lists 1,500,000 or so clones; roughly 96% were seen once. Looked up from germline, CDR1 is SGHRS and CDR2 is YFSETQ. J lost 8 bases, V lost 7 bases, and 9 bases had no gene match. The CDR3 length is 14 residues. The sequence came from a man younger than 40 in good health. The sequencing sample was made of naive CD4+ T cells sorted from blood. Subset indicated: CD45RA+ positively selected. The chain is built from TRBV5-1 and TRBJ2-6, with TRBD1 matching 7 bases. CDR3 nucleotide sequence: TGCGCCAGCGGACTCGGGACAGATTCCAACGTCCTGACTTTC. This encodes CASGLGTDSNVLTF.